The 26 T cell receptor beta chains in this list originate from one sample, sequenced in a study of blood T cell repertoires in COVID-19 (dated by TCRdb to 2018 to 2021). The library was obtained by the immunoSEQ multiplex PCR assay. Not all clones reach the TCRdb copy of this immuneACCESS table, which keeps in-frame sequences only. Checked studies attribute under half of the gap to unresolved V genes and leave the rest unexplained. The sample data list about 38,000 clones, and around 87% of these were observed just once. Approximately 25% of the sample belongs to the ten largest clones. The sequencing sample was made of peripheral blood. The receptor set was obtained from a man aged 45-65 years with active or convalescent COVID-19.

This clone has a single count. The CDR3 bases are TGTGCCATCACCCCGGACTCCCGGGGGAACACTGAAGCTTTCTTT. It is translated as CAITPDSRGNTEAFF. This rearrangement joins TRBV10-3 to TRBJ1-1; D gene uncertain. CDR1 and CDR2 (germline): ENHRY, SYGVKD. V lost 7 bases to trimming and J lost 1 base, with 16 bases between them. The CDR3 totals 15 residues.

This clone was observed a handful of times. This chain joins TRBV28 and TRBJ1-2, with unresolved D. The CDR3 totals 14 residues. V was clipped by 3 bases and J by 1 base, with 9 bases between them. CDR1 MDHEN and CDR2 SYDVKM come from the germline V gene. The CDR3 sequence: CASSFSNSNYGYTF. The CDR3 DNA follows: TGTGCCAGCAGTTTTTCTAACAGTAACTATGGCTACACCTTC.

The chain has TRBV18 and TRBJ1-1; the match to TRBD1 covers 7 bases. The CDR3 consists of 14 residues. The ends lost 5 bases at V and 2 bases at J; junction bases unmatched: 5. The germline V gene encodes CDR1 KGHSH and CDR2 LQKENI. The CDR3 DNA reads TGTGCCAGCTCAGAGAACAGGGGTAACACTGAAGCTTTCTTT. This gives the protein CASSENRGNTEAFF.

Here the CDR3 reads CASSLEGVRGTDTQYF. The CDR3 DNA is TGCGCCAGCAGCTTGGAAGGGGTCCGGGGCACAGATACGCAGTATTTT. The chain combines TRBV5-1 with TRBJ2-3; perhaps TRBD1 as D (5 bases). This CDR3 is 16 amino acids long. The germline V gene has CDR1 SGHRS and CDR2 YFSETQ. The ends were cut back, 0 bases at V and 1 base at J, with 12 bases in the middle.

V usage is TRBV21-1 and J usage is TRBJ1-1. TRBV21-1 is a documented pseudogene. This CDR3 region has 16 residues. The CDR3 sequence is CASSKEERRPNTEAFF. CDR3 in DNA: TGTGCCAGCAGCAAAGAGGAGCGACGGCCGAACACTGAAGCTTTCTTT.

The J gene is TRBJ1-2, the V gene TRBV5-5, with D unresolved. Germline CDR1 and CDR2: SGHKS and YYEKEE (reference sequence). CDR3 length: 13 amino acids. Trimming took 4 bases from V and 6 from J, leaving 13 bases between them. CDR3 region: CASSPREGDGYTF. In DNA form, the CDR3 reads TGTGCCAGCAGCCCCCGGGAGGGAGATGGCTACACCTTC. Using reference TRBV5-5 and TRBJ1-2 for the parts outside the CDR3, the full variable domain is DAGVTQSPTHLIKTRGQQVTLRCSPISGHKSVSWYQQVLGQGPQFIFQYYEKEERGRGNFPDRFSARQFPNYSSELNVNALLLGDSALYLCASSPREGDGYTFGSGTRLTVV.

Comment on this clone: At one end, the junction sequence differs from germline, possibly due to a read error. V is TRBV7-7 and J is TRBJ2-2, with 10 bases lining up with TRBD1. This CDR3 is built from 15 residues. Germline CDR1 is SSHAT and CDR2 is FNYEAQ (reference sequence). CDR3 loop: CASSLGTGDVGELFF. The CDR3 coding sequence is TGTGCTAGCAGCTTGGGGACAGGGGACGTCGGGGAGCTGTTTTTT.

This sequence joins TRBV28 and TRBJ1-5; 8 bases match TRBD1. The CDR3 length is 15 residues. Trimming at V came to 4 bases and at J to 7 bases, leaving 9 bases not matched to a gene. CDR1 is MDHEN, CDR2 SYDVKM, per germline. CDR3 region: CASSSSGGGWQPQHF. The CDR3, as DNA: TGTGCCAGCAGTTCATCAGGGGGCGGTTGGCAGCCCCAGCATTTT.

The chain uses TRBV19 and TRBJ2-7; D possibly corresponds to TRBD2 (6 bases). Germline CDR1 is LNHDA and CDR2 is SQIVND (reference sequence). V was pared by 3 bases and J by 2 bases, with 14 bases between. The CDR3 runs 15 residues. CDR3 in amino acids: CASSIGAGPTYEQYF. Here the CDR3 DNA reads TGTGCCAGTAGTATTGGGGCGGGGCCGACCTACGAGCAGTACTTC.

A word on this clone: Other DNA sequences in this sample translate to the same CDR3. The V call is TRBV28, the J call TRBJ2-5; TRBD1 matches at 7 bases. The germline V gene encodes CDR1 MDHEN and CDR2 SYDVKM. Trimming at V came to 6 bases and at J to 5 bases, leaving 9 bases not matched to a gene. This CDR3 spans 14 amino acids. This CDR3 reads CASSRRQGQETQYF. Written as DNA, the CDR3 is TGTGCCAGCAGCCGCCGACAGGGTCAGGAGACCCAGTACTTC.

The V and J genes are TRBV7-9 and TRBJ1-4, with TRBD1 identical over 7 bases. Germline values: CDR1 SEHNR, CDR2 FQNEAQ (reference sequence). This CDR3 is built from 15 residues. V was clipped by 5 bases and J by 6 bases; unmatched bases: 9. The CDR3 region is CASSGSRRGHEKLFF. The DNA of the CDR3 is TGTGCCAGCAGCGGCAGCAGGAGGGGGCATGAAAAACTGTTTTTT.

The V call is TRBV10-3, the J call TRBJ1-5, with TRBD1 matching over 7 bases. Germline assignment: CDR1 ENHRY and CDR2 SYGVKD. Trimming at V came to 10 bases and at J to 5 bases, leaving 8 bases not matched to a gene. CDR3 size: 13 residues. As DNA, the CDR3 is TGTGCCACCTCTGAAGACAGGGATCAGCCCCAGCATTTT. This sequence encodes CATSEDRDQPQHF.

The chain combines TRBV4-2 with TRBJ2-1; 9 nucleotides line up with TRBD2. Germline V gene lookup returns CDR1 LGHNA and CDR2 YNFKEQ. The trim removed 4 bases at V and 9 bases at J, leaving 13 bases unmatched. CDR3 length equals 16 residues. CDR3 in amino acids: CASSPQAGGVTGEQFF. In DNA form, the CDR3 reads TGTGCCAGCAGCCCACAAGCGGGAGGAGTAACGGGTGAGCAGTTCTTC.

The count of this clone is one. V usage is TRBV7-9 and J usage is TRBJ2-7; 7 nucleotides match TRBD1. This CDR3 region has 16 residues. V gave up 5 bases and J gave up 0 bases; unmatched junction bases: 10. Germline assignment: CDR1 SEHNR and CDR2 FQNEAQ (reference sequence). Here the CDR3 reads CASSVTTGVSSYEQYF. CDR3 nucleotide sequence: TGTGCCAGCAGCGTAACAACAGGGGTCAGCTCCTACGAGCAGTACTTC. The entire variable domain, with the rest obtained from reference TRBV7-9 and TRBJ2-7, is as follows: DTGVSQNPRHKITKRGQNVTFRCDPISEHNRLYWYRQTLGQGPEFLTYFQNEAQLEKSRLLSDRFSAERPKGSFSTLEIQRTEQGDSAMYLCASSVTTGVSSYEQYFGPGTRLTVT.

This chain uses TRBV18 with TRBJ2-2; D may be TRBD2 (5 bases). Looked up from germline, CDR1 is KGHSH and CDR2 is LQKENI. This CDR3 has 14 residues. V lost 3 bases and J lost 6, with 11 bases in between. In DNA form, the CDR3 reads TGTGCCAGCTCACCGGACTTTAGCGCCGGGGAGCTGTTTTTT. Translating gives CASSPDFSAGELFF.

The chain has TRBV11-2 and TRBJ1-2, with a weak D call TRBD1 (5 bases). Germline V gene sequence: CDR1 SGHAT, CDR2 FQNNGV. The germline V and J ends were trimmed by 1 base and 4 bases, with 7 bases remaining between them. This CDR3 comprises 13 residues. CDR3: CASSLGGGYGYTF. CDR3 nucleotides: TGTGCCAGCAGCTTAGGGGGGGGCTATGGCTACACCTTC.

CDR3 residues: CASSLNPREAYGYTF. CDR3 DNA sequence: TGTGCCAGCAGTTTAAATCCCAGGGAGGCCTATGGCTACACCTTC. V is TRBV28 and J is TRBJ1-2, with D perhaps matching TRBD1 (5 bases). Trimming shortened V by 2 bases and J by 4 bases, and 14 bases separated the two germline ends. This CDR3 has 15 amino acids. Germline loops: CDR1 MDHEN, CDR2 SYDVKM.

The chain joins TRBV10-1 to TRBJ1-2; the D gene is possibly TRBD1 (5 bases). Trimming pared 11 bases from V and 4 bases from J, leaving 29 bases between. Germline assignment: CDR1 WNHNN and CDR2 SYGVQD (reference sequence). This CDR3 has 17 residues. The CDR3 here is CAGRTGTASFEFYGYTF. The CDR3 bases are TGCGCCGGACGTACCGGGACTGCCTCATTTGAATTCTATGGCTACACCTTC.

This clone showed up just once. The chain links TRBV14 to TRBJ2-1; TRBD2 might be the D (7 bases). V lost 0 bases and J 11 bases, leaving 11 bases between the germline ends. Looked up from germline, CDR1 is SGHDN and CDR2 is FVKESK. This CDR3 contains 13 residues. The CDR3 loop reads CASSQDGGAKQFF. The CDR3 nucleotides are TGTGCCAGCAGCCAAGATGGGGGGGCGAAGCAGTTCTTC.

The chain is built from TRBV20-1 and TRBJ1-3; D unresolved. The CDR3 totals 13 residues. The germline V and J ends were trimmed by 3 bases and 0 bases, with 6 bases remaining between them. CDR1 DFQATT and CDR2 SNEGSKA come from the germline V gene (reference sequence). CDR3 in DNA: TGCAGTGCTAGTCCGAGCTCTGGAAACACCATATATTTT. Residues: CSASPSSGNTIYF.

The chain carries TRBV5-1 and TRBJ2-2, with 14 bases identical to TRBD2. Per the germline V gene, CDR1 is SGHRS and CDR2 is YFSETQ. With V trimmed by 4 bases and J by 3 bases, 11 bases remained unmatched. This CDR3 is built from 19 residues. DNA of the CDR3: TGCGCCAGCAGCCTCTGGACTAGCGGGGGGACCGCAGACACCGGGGAGCTGTTTTTT. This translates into CASSLWTSGGTADTGELFF.

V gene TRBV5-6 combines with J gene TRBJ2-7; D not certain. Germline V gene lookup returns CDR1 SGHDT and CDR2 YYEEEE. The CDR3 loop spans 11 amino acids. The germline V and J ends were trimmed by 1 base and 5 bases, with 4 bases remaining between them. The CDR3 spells CASSLHNEQYV. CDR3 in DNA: TGTGCCAGCAGCTTGCACAACGAGCAGTACGTC.

CDR3 nucleotide sequence: TGCGCCAGCAGCTTGGAGGCCGGGACAGGGTATGGCTACACCTTC. Translation: CASSLEAGTGYGYTF. The chain recombines TRBV5-1 with TRBJ1-2; 9 bases match TRBD1. This CDR3 contains 15 residues. V lost 0 bases and J lost 5; bases outside the gene matches: 5. From germline, CDR1 is SGHRS and CDR2 YFSETQ. Together with reference TRBV5-1 and TRBJ1-2, the CDR3 gives the full variable domain: KAGVTQTPRYLIKTRGQQVTLSCSPISGHRSVSWYQQTPGQGLQFLFEYFSETQRNKGNFPGRFSGRQFSNSRSEMNVSTLELGDSALYLCASSLEAGTGYGYTFGSGTRLTVV.

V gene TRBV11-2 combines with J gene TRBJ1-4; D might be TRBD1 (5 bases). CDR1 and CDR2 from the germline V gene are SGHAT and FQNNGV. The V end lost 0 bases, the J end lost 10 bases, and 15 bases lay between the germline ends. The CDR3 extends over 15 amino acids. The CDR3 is CASSLETGSTGKLFF. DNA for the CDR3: TGTGCCAGCAGCTTAGAAACAGGCAGTACCGGAAAACTGTTTTTT. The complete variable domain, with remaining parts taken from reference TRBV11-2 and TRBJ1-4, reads EAGVAQSPRYKIIEKRQSVAFWCNPISGHATLYWYQQILGQGPKLLIQFQNNGVVDDSQLPKDRFSAERLKGVDSTLKIQPAKLEDSAVYLCASSLETGSTGKLFFGSGTQLSVL.

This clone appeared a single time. The CDR3 bases are TGTGCCAGCTCACCTCGTCCAGCGGAGGGCGAGCAGTACTTC. Encoded protein: CASSPRPAEGEQYF. The genes are TRBV18 and TRBJ2-7; D may be TRBD2 (6 bases). Trimming took off 3 bases at V and 6 bases at J, with 15 bases between the two ends. There are 14 residues in the CDR3. Germline values: CDR1 KGHSH, CDR2 LQKENI.

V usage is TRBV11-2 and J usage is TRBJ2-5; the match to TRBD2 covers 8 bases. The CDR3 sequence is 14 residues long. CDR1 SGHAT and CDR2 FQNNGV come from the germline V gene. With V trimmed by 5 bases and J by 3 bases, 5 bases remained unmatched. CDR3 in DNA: TGTGCCAGCAGCGTTAGCGGGGCGAAAGAGACCCAGTACTTC. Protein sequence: CASSVSGAKETQYF.